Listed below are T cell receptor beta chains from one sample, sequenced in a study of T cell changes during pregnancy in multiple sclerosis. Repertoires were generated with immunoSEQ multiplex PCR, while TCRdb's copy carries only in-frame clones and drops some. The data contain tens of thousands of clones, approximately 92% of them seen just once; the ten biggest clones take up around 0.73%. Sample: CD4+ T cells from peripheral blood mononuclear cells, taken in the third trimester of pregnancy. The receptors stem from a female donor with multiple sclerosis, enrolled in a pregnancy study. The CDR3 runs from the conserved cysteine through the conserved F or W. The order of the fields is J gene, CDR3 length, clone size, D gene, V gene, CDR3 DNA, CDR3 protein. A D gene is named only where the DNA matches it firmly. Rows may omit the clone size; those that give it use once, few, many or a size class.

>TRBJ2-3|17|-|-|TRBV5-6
TGTGCCAGCAGCTTGGTTCCCGGCGGGGGCAGCACAGATACGCAGTATTTT
CASSLVPGGGSTDTQYF
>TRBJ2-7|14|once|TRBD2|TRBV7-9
TGTGCCAGCAGCGTTGGACTAGCCGGTTACGAGCAGTACTTC
CASSVGLAGYEQYF
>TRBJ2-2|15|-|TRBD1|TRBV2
TGTGCCAGCAGCCCGACAGGGGGTGGGGCCGGGGAGCTGTTTTTT
CASSPTGGGAGELFF
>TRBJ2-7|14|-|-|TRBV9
TGTGCCAGCAGCGTAGGGCACGCCTCCTACGAGCAGTACTTC
CASSVGHASYEQYF
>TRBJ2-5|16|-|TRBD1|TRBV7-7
TGTGCTAGCAGCTTAGTGGCAGGGTCAGGGGGAGAGACCCAGTACTTC
CASSLVAGSGGETQYF
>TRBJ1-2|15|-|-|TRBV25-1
TGTGCCAGCAGCGCATCGACAGGTTCAACCTATGGCTACACCTTC
CASSASTGSTYGYTF
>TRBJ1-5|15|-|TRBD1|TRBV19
TGTGCCAGTAGTATAGAGACAGGGAGTCCTCAGCCCCAGCATTTT
CASSIETGSPQPQHF
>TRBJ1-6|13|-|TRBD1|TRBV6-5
TGTGCCAGCACCGGACAGGAGAATTCACCCCTCCACTTT
CASTGQENSPLHF
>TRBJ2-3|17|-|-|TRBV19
TGTGCCAGTAGTATAGGGGGCAGGGGACGAGGCACAGATACGCAGTATTTT
CASSIGGRGRGTDTQYF
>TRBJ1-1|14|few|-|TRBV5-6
TGTGCCAGCAGCGGAACAGATTTGGGCACTGAAGCTTTCTTT
CASSGTDLGTEAFF
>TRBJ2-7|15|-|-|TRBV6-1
TGTGCCAGCACTCTTCCTACAGGCTACTCCTACGAGCAGTACTTC
CASTLPTGYSYEQYF
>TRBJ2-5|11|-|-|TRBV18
TGTGCCAGCTCGTCTCAAGAGACCCAGTACTTC
CASSSQETQYF
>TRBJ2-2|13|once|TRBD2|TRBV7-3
TGTGCCAGCAGCAATAGCGGGGCCGGGGAGCTGTTTTTT
CASSNSGAGELFF
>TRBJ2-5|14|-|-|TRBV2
TGTGCCAGCAGTGGGCTAGTCGTTGGGGAGACCCAGTACTTC
CASSGLVVGETQYF
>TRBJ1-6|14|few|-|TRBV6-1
TGTGCCAGCAGTCGGGGTGGCGGCAATTCACCCCTCCACTTT
CASSRGGGNSPLHF
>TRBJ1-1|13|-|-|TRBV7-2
TGTGCCAGCAGCTCGGTACGTAACACTGAAGCTTTCTTT
CASSSVRNTEAFF
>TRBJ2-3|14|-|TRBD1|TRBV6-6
TGTGCCAGCAGTAAAGGACAGGGTATTGATACGCAGTATTTT
CASSKGQGIDTQYF
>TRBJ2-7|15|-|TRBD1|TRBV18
TGTGCCAGCTCACCAGCCGGGACAGGGATTTACGAGCAGTACTTC
CASSPAGTGIYEQYF
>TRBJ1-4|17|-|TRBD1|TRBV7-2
TGTGCCAGCAGCCTGGACAGGGAAAGGTCCCGTAATGAAAAACTGTTTTTT
CASSLDRERSRNEKLFF
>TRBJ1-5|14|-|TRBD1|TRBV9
TGTGCCAGCAGCGACGACAGGGTCCATCAGCCCCAGCATTTT
CASSDDRVHQPQHF
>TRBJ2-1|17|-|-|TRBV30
TGTGCCTGGAGAGTCGTCCCGACGGAGCTCCTATACAATGAGCAGTTCTTC
CAWRVVPTELLYNEQFF
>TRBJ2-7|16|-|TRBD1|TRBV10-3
TGTGCCATCAGTGCGATCCGGGACAGGGGGACTTACGAGCAGTACTTC
CAISAIRDRGTYEQYF
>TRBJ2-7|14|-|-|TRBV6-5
TGTGCCAGCAGTTACTCGGGTGGAGCAACCGAGCAGTACTTC
CASSYSGGATEQYF
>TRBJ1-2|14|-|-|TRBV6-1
TGTGCCAGCAGTGGTGGGGCCGCTAACTATGGCTACACCTTC
CASSGGAANYGYTF
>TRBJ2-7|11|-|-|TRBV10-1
TGCGCCAGCAACAGCCCTTACGAGCAGTACTTC
CASNSPYEQYF
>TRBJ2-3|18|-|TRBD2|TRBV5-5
TGTGCCAGCAGGCTCGGACTAGCGGGGGGGTTCAGTTCAGATACGCAGTATTTT
CASRLGLAGGFSSDTQYF
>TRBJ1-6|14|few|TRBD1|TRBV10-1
TGCGCCCCCAACCCCGGGACAGGGTATTCACCCCTCCACTTT
CAPNPGTGYSPLHF
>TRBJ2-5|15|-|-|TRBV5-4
TGTGCCAGCAGCTTGGTTCGGAGCCTACAAGAGACCCAGTACTTC
CASSLVRSLQETQYF
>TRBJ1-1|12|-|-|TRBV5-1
TGCGCCAGCAGCTTTACAGGGATTGAAGCTTTCTTT
CASSFTGIEAFF
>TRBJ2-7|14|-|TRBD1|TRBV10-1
TGCGCCAGCAGTGAGCCGACAGGGTCCCACGAGCAGTACTTC
CASSEPTGSHEQYF
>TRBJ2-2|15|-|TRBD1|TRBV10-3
TGTGCCATCCGAGGGGTTGGACAGGGCCCCGGGGAGCTGTTTTTT
CAIRGVGQGPGELFF
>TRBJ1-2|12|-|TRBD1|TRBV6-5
TGTGCCAGCGGGACAGGGGACTATGGCTACACCTTC
CASGTGDYGYTF
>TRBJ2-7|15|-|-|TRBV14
TGTGCCAGCAGCCAAGATCCACTATTTCCCTACGAGCAGTACTTC
CASSQDPLFPYEQYF
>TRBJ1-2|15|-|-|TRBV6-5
TGTGCCAGCAGTTACTCGACCAGGATGTCCTCTGGCTACACCTTC
CASSYSTRMSSGYTF
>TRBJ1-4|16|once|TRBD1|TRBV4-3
TGCGCCAGCAGCCTAGGGACAGTCGCAACTAATGAAAAACTGTTTTTT
CASSLGTVATNEKLFF
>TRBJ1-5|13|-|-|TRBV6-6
TGTGCCAGCAGTTACCCTCAGGATCAGCCCCAGCATTTT
CASSYPQDQPQHF
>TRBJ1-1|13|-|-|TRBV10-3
TGTGCCATCAGTGAGGACAGCCCCCGGGAAGCTTTCTTT
CAISEDSPREAFF
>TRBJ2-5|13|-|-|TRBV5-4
TGTGCCAGCAGCGGAGGGGTGGTGGAGACCCAGTACTTC
CASSGGVVETQYF
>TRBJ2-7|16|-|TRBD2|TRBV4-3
TGCGCCAGCAGCCAAGATGCCAGCGGGGGGGCCTACGAGCAGTACTTC
CASSQDASGGAYEQYF
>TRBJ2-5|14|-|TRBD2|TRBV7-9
TGTGCCAGCAGCTTAGCGGGACTAGCGGAGACCCAGTACTTC
CASSLAGLAETQYF
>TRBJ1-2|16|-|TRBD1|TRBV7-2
TGTGCCAGCAGCTTACTCCCTCCGGGACAGGGAAGCGGCTACACCTTC
CASSLLPPGQGSGYTF
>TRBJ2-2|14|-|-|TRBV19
TGTGCCAGTAGTATCGGACACCGAACCGGGGAGCTGTTTTTT
CASSIGHRTGELFF
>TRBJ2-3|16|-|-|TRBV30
TGTGCCTGGAGGAGGACTCTACAGTCTAGCACAGATACGCAGTATTTT
CAWRRTLQSSTDTQYF
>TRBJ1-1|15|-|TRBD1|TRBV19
TGTGCCAGTAGTATCCGAGACAGGGGGCGGAATGAAGCTTTCTTT
CASSIRDRGRNEAFF
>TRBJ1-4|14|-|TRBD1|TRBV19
TGTGCCAGTAGCGGGACAGTGTCTAATGAAAAACTGTTTTTT
CASSGTVSNEKLFF
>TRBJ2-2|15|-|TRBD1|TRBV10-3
TGTGCCACCTTTCCGGACAGGTCGAACACCGGGGAGCTGTTTTTT
CATFPDRSNTGELFF
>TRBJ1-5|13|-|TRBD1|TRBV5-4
TGTGCCAGCAGTGACGACAGGGCCCAACCCCAGCATTTT
CASSDDRAQPQHF
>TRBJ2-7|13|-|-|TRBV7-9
TGTGCCAGCAGGAAAACTATACCCAACGAGCAGTACTTC
CASRKTIPNEQYF
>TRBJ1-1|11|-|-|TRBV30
TGTGCCTGGAGTGGGGGGGCTGAAGCTTTCTTT
CAWSGGAEAFF
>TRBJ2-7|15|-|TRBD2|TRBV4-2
TGTGCCAGCAGCCCCACGGGTAGCGGGGGGTACGAGCAGTACTTC
CASSPTGSGGYEQYF